This TCR beta chain is drawn from a study of a mutant IDH1 vaccine in newly diagnosed glioma. At the level of the study: Patients were started on vaccination 4-6 weeks after radiotherapy alone, or with temozolomide cycles. Patients were pretreated with radiotherapy, temozolomide, or both, mostly both.

The method was immunoSEQ multiplex PCR; TCRdb's version includes in-frame clones alone and lacks a portion of them. The table has about 85,000 clones, roughly 90% seen once. Time point described: week 47, end of study. One vaccine dose held 300 ug of mutant IDH1 20-mer peptide and came with topical imiquimod. As to this clone: What it binds is not known.

The CDR3 has 16 residues. Germline V lookup: CDR1 MGHRA, CDR2 YSYEKL. V was shortened by 5 bases and J by 5 bases, with 21 bases between the two germline ends. The starting material was PBMCs, obtained from a glioma patient whose treatment included an IDH1 peptide vaccine. This receptor was taken from a woman aged 50 to 60 with glioma. The rearrangement uses TRBV4-1 and TRBJ1-1, with a tentative D call TRBD1 (5 bases). The CDR3 DNA reads TGCGCCAGCAGCGCCCGAGGGGCCGGGGTGGCAACTGAAGCTTTCTTT. Translating gives CASSARGAGVATEAFF.